These 15 T cell receptor beta chains share one sample of origin, sequenced in a study of Ad26.COV2.S vaccination and SARS-CoV-2 variants. Noted treatment: roughly 18 received Ad26.COV2.S at low or high dose, single or two shots; 5 received placebo; per-sample allocation not given. Vaccine and placebo recipients were sampled on day 63 after the first injection. Generated by immunoSEQ multiplex PCR, the TCRdb table keeps only in-frame clones and is missing some. The profile covers some 480,000 clones, with around 90% appearing a single time and around 13% taken by the ten largest. The sequencing used peripheral blood, collected in a trial of Ad26.COV2.S vaccine versus placebo. These receptors all stem from a person between 18 and 59 years old who received the Ad26.COV2.S COVID-19 vaccine or a placebo.

The chain links TRBV28 to TRBJ2-7; the match to TRBD1 covers 7 bases. This CDR3 spans 14 amino acids. Germline trimming cut 2 bases from V and 6 bases from J; bases unmatched to any gene: 7. Germline V gene data show CDR1 as MDHEN and CDR2 as SYDVKM. This CDR3 is CASSLTGATGEQYF. CDR3 nucleotide sequence: TGTGCCAGCAGTTTAACAGGGGCGACAGGCGAGCAGTACTTC.

The chain carries TRBV12-3 or TRBV12-4 and TRBJ2-1, with D uncertain. Between the trimmed V and J ends, which lost 2 bases and 1 base, there was a span of 0 bases. The CDR3 runs 12 residues. CDR3 region: CASSLSYNEQFF. The CDR3 nucleotides read TGTGCCAGCAGTTTATCCTACAATGAGCAGTTCTTC.

The rearrangement joins TRBV30 to TRBJ2-5; maybe TRBD1 (5 bases). Germline V gene sequence: CDR1 GTSNPN, CDR2 SVGIG (reference sequence). The CDR3 runs 11 residues. Between the trimmed V and J ends, which lost 0 bases and 7 bases, there was a span of 6 bases. The CDR3 sequence is CAWSVQGTQYF. In DNA, the CDR3 is TGTGCCTGGAGTGTTCAGGGGACCCAGTACTTC.

The V call is TRBV5-5, the J call TRBJ2-3, with D uncertain. The CDR3 is 12 amino acids. Trimming left V 4 bases short and J 6 bases short, with 9 bases between. Germline CDR1 and CDR2: SGHKS and YYEKEE (reference sequence). The chain's CDR3 is CASSMMPDTQYF. CDR3 nucleotides: TGTGCCAGCAGCATGATGCCCGATACGCAGTATTTT.

The rearrangement links TRBV5-4 to TRBJ2-2, with a possible D match to TRBD2 (5 bases). Germline-derived CDR1 and CDR2 are SGHNT and YYREEE (reference sequence). The CDR3 is made up of 13 amino acids. The V end lost 2 bases, the J end lost 6 bases, and 8 bases lay between the germline ends. The CDR3 DNA follows: TGTGCCAGCAGCTTACGGGGTCCCGGGGAGCTGTTTTTT. Residues: CASSLRGPGELFF.

Only one count was recorded for this clone. The rearrangement joins TRBV27 to TRBJ1-5; TRBD1 aligns across 8 bases. Germline V gene sequence: CDR1 MNHEY, CDR2 SMNVEV (reference sequence). Trimming at V came to 5 bases and at J to 2 bases, leaving 8 bases not matched to a gene. The CDR3 consists of 16 residues. Here the CDR3 reads CASSAQTGAGNQPQHF. The CDR3 DNA reads TGTGCCAGCAGTGCTCAGACAGGGGCAGGCAATCAGCCCCAGCATTTT.

The V gene is TRBV5-6, the J gene TRBJ1-2; no clear D. The CDR3 runs 14 residues. Germline V CDR1 and CDR2: SGHDT, YYEEEE. Trimming removed 1 base at V and 4 bases at J, with 11 bases between. The CDR3 sequence: CASSLKVGFYGYTF. CDR3 in DNA: TGTGCCAGCAGCTTGAAAGTCGGATTCTATGGCTACACCTTC.

The genes are TRBV12-3 or TRBV12-4 and TRBJ2-2, with D possibly being TRBD2 (6 bases). Trimming took off 6 bases at V and 13 bases at J, with 12 bases between the two ends. CDR3 size: 11 residues. DNA for the CDR3: TGTGCCAGCAGGCTAAGGGGAGGGCTGTTTTTT. Translating gives CASRLRGGLFF.

The chain has TRBV3-1 (or the pseudogene TRBV3-2) and TRBJ2-1, with 11 bases lining up with TRBD2. With 0 bases clipped from V and 4 bases from J, the junction kept 5 bases outside the gene matches. Germline V CDR1 and CDR2: LGHDT, YNNKEL (reference sequence). The CDR3 runs 17 residues. CDR3 in amino acids: CASSQELTSGTYNEQFF. CDR3 coding DNA: TGTGCCAGCAGCCAAGAGCTGACTAGCGGGACTTACAATGAGCAGTTCTTC.

This chain joins TRBV7-2 and TRBJ1-2, with D uncertain. The germline V gene has CDR1 SGHTA and CDR2 FQGNSA. The CDR3 is 16 amino acids. Trimming shortened V by 6 bases and J by 4 bases, and 21 bases separated the two germline ends. CDR3 DNA: TGTGCCAGCAGTCCTGGAGGCCTCCACTTACTCTATGGCTACACCTTC. This encodes CASSPGGLHLLYGYTF.

This chain links TRBV3-1 (or the pseudogene TRBV3-2) with TRBJ2-1; weak D call: TRBD1 (5 bases). The CDR3 is 11 residues long. Germline CDR1 LGHDT, CDR2 YNNKEL (reference sequence). Trimming pared 3 bases from V and 14 bases from J, leaving 11 bases between. CDR3 bases: TGTGCCAGCAGCCACACAGGCCAGAAGTTCTTC. Its translation: CASSHTGQKFF.

The rearrangement links TRBV28 to TRBJ2-1, with TRBD1 matching 11 bases. There are 16 residues in the CDR3. The V gene's germline CDR1 is MDHEN and CDR2 SYDVKM. J gave up 8 bases and V 2 bases, and 8 bases lay outside the gene matches. The CDR3 reads CASSLEGQGVSHEQFF. CDR3 nucleotides: TGTGCCAGCAGTTTAGAGGGACAGGGGGTATCCCATGAGCAGTTCTTC.

V usage is TRBV29-1 and J usage is TRBJ2-1; D may be TRBD2 (6 bases). The CDR3 contains 11 residues. The V gene's germline CDR1 is SQVTM and CDR2 ANQGSEA. V was clipped by 7 bases and J by 3 bases, with 7 bases between them. The CDR3 DNA follows: TGCAGCGGCGGGAACTACAATGAGCAGTTCTTC. It codes for CSGGNYNEQFF.

Here the CDR3 DNA reads TGTGCCTCCGGAGCCCGGGACAACGGGGCCCTCCACTTT. Amino acids: CASGARDNGALHF. V usage is TRBV2 and J usage is TRBJ1-6; D is perhaps TRBD1 (6 bases). The CDR3 has 13 residues. Deletions cut 11 bases from V and 14 bases from J, with 22 bases between. Per the germline V gene, CDR1 is SNHLY and CDR2 is FYNNEI.

The J gene is TRBJ2-7, the V gene TRBV29-1, with D unresolved. The V gene's germline CDR1 is SQVTM and CDR2 ANQGSEA. The germline V and J ends were trimmed by 6 bases and 4 bases, with 19 bases remaining between them. The CDR3 has 14 amino acids. The CDR3 loop is CSVRPRVASYEQYF. The CDR3 DNA reads as TGCAGCGTCCGCCCCCGAGTAGCATCTTACGAGCAGTACTTC.